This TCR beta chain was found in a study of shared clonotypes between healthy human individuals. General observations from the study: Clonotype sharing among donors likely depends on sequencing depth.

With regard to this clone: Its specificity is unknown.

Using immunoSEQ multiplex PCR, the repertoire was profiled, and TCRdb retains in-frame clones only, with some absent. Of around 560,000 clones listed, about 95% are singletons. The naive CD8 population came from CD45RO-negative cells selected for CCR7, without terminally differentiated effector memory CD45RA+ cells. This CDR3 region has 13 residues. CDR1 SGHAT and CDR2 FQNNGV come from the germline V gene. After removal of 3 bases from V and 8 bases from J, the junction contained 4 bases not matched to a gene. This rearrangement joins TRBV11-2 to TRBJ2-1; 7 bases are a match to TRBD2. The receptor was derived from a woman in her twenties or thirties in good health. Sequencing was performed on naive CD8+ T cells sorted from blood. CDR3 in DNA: TGTGCCAGCAGCTTCGCTACTAGCGATGAGCAGTTCTTC. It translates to CASSFATSDEQFF.